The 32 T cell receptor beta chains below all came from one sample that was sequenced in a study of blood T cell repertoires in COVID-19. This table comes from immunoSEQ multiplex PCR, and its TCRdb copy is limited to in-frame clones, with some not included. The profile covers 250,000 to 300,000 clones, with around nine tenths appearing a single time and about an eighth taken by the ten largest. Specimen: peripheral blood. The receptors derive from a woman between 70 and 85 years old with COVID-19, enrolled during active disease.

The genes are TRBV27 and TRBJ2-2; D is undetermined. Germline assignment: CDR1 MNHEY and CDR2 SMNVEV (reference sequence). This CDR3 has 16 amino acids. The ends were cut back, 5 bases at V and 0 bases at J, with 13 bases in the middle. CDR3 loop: CASSPEVIPNTGELFF. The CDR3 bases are TGTGCCAGCAGTCCCGAGGTGATTCCGAACACCGGGGAGCTGTTTTTT.

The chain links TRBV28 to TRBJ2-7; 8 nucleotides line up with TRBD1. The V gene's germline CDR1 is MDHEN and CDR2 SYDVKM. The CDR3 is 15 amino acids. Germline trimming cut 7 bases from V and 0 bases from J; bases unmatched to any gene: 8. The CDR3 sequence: CASTPPGGLSYEQYF. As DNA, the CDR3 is TGTGCCAGCACCCCGCCAGGGGGCCTCTCCTACGAGCAGTACTTC.

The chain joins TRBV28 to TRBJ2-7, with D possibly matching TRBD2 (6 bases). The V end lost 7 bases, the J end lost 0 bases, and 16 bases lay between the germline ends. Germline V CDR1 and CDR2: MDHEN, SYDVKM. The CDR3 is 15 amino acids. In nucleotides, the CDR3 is TGTGCCAGCACCGCCGGAGGGGCCCACTCCTACGAGCAGTACTTC. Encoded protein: CASTAGGAHSYEQYF.

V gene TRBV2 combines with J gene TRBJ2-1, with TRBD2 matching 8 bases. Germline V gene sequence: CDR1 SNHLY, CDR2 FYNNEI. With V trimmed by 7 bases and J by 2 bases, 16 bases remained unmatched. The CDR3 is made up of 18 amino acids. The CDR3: CASIRRWAGGPPYNEQFF. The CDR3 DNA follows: TGTGCCAGCATCCGGAGGTGGGCGGGGGGCCCTCCCTACAATGAGCAGTTCTTC.

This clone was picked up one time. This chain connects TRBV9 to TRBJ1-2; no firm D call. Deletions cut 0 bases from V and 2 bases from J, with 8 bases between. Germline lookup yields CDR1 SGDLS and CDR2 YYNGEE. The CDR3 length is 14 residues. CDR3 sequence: CASSVESRNYGYTF. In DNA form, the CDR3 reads TGTGCCAGCAGCGTAGAGAGTCGGAACTATGGCTACACCTTC.

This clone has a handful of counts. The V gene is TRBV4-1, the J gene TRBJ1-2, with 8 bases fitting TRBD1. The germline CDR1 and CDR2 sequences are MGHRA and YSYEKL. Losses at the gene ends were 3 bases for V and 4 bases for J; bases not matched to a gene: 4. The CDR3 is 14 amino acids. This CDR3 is CASSQDRDPYGYTF. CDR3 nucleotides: TGCGCCAGCAGCCAGGACAGGGATCCCTATGGCTACACCTTC.

The DNA of the CDR3 is TGTGCCAGCAGCTGGACCGGGACAGGGAAGATGGAGACCCAGTACTTC. Translated, it gives CASSWTGTGKMETQYF. This chain joins TRBV7-9 and TRBJ2-5; 9 nucleotides line up with TRBD1. This CDR3 contains 16 residues. Germline V gives CDR1 SEHNR, CDR2 FQNEAQ (reference sequence). Trimming removed 4 bases from V and 5 bases from J; junction bases left unmatched: 11.

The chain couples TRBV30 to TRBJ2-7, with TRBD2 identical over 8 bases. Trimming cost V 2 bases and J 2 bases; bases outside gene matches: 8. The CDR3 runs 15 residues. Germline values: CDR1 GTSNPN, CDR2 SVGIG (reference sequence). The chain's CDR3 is CAWSQSGGRAYEQYF. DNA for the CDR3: TGTGCCTGGAGTCAAAGCGGGGGCCGTGCCTACGAGCAGTACTTC.

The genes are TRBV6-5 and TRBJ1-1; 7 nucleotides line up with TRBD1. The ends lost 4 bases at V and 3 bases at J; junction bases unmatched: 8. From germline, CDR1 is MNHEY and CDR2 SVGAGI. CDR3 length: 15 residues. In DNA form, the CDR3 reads TGTGCCAGCAGTTTTTTGACAGGGTTGGACACTGAAGCTTTCTTT. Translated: CASSFLTGLDTEAFF.

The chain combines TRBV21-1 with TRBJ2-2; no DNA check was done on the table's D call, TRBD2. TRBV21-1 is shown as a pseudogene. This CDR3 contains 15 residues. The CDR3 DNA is TGTGCCAGCGGCTCTAGCGGGGGGTCCACCGGGGAGCTGTTTTTT. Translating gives CASGSSGGSTGELFF.

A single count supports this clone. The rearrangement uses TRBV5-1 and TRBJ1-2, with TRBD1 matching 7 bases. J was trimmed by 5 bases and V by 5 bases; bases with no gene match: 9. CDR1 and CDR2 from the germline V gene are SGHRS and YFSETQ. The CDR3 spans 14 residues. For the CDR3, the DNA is TGCGCCAGCAGGACAGCTGCAGGGGGGTATGGCTACACCTTC. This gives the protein CASRTAAGGYGYTF.

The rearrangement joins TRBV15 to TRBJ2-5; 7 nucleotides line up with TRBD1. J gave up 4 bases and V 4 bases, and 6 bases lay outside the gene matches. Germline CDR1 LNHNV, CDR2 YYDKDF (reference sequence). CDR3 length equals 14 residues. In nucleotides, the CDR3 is TGTGCCACCAGCATTCCGAGACAGGGAGAGACCCAGTACTTC. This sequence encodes CATSIPRQGETQYF.

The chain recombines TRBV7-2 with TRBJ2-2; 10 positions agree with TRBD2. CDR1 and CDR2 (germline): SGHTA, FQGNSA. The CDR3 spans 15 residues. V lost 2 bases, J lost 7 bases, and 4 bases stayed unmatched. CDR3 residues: CASSLSGGAIGELFF. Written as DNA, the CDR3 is TGTGCCAGCAGCTTAAGCGGGGGGGCGATCGGGGAGCTGTTTTTT.

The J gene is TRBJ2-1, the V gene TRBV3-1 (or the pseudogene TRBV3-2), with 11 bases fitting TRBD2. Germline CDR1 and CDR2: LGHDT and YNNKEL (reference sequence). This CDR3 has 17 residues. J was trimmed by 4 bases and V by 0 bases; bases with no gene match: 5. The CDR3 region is CASSQESGTSGYNEQFF. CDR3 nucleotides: TGTGCCAGCAGCCAAGAATCGGGGACTAGCGGTTACAATGAGCAGTTCTTC.

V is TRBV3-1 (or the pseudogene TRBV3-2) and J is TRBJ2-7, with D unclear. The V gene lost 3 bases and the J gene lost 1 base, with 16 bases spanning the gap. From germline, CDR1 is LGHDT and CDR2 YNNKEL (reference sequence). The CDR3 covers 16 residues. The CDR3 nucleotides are TGTGCCAGCAGCCAGTCCCTCCGAGCCCAATCCTACGAGCAGTACTTC. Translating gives CASSQSLRAQSYEQYF.

The CDR3 coding sequence is TGTGCCAGCAGCTTTCAGGGGAACACAGATACGCAGTATTTT. Translating it yields CASSFQGNTDTQYF. This chain joins TRBV11-3 and TRBJ2-3, with D maybe TRBD1 (6 bases). The germline V gene has CDR1 SGHNT and CDR2 YENEEA. Trimming took off 3 bases at V and 2 bases at J, with 9 bases between the two ends. The length of the CDR3 is 14 residues.

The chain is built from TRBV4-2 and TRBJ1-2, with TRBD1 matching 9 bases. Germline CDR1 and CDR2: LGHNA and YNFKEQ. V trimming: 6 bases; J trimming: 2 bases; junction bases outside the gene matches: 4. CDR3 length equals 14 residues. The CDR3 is CASRGTGTNYGYTF. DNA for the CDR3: TGTGCCAGCAGAGGGACAGGGACAAACTATGGCTACACCTTC.

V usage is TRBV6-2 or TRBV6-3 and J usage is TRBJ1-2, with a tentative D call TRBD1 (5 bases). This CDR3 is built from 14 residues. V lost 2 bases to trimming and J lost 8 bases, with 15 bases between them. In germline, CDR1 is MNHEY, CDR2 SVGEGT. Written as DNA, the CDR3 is TGTGCCAGCAGTTACGGGGCAGGGCCCGGCGGCTACACCTTC. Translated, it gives CASSYGAGPGGYTF.

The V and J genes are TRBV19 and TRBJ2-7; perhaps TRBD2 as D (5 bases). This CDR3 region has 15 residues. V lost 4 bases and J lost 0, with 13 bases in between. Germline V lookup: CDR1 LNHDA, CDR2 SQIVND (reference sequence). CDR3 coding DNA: TGTGCCAGTAGTACAGGACCTGGGAGCTCCTACGAGCAGTACTTC. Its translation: CASSTGPGSSYEQYF.

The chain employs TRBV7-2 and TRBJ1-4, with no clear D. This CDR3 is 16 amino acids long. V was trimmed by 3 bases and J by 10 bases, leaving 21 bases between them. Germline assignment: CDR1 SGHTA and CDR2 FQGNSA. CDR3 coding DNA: TGTGCCAGCAGCTTGACTGATGGTGGTCCCCGTCGAAAACTGTTTTTT. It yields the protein CASSLTDGGPRRKLFF.

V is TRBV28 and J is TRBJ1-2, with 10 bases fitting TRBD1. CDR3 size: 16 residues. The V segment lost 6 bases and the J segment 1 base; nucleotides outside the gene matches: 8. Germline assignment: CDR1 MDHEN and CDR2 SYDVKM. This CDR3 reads CASSRQGARINYGYTF. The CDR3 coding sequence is TGTGCCAGCAGCCGACAGGGGGCGAGGATTAACTATGGCTACACCTTC.

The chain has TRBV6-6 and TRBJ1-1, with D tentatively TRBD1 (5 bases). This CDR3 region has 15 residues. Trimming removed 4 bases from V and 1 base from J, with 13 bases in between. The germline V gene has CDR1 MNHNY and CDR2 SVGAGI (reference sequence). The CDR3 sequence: CASSSSLQGNTEAFF. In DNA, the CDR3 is TGTGCCAGCAGTTCCAGCCTCCAGGGGAACACTGAAGCTTTCTTT.

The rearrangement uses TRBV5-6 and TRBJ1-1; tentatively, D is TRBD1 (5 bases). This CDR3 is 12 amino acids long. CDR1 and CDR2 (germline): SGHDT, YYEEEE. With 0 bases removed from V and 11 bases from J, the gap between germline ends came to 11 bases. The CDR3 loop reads CASSLGQLRAFF. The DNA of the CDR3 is TGTGCCAGCAGCTTGGGACAGCTTAGGGCTTTCTTT.

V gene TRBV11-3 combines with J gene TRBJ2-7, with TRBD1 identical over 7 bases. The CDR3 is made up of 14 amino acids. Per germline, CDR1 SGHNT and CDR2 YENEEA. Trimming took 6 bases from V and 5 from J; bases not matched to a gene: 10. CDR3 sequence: CASSSSTGSNEQYF. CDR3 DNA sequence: TGTGCCAGCAGTTCATCGACAGGGTCCAACGAGCAGTACTTC.

This chain's CDR3 is CASSGHQLAGGQYF. Written as DNA, the CDR3 is TGTGCCAGCAGCGGCCACCAACTAGCGGGGGGGCAGTATTTT. This rearrangement joins TRBV7-9 to TRBJ2-3; TRBD2 matches at 12 bases. J lost 11 bases, V lost 5 bases, and 8 bases had no gene match. The germline gives CDR1 SEHNR, CDR2 FQNEAQ (reference sequence). The CDR3 spans 14 residues.

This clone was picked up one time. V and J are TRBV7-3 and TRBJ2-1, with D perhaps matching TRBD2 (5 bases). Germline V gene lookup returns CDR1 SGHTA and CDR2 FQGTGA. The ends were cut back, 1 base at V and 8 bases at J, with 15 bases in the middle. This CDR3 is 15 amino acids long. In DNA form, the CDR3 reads TGTGCCAGCAGCTTAAGCCGAGGGCCCAGCTATGAGCAGTTCTTC. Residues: CASSLSRGPSYEQFF.

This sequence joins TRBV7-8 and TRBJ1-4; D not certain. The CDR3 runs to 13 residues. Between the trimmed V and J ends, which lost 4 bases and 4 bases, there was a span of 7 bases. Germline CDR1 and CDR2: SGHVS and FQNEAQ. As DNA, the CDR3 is TGTGCCAGCAGCTACACCCATAATGAAAAACTGTTTTTT. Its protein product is CASSYTHNEKLFF.

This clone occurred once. CDR3 in amino acids: CASSLQGAVNSPLHF. The DNA for the CDR3 is TGTGCCAGCAGCTTGCAGGGGGCAGTTAATTCACCCCTCCACTTT. The chain joins TRBV5-6 to TRBJ1-6, with 8 bases fitting TRBD1. Germline trimming cut 1 base from V and 6 bases from J; bases unmatched to any gene: 3. Germline V gene lookup returns CDR1 SGHDT and CDR2 YYEEEE. This CDR3 has 15 amino acids.

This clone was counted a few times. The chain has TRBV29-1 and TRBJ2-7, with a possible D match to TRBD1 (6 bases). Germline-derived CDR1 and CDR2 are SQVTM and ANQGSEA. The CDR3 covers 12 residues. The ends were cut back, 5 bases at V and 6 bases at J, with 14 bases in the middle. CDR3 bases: TGCAGCGTTAAGGCACTAGGGGGCGAGCAGTACTTC. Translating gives CSVKALGGEQYF.

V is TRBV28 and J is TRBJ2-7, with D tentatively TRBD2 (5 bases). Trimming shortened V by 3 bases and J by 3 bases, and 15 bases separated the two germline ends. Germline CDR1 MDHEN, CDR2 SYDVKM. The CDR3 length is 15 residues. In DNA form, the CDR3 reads TGTGCCAGCAGTTTGGTCCGGGGTAATTTCTACGAGCAGTACTTC. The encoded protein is CASSLVRGNFYEQYF.

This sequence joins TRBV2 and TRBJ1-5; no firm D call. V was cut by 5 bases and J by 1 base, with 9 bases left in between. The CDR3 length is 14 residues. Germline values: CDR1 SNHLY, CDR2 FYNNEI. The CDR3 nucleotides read TGTGCCAGCAGTCCCGACATCAGCAATCAGCCCCAGCATTTT. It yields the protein CASSPDISNQPQHF.

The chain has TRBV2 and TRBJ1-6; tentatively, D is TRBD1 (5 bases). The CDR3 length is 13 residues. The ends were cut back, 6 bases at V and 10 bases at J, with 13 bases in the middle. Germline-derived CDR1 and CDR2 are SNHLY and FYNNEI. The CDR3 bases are TGTGCCAGCAGGGGGCAGGGTCCATCACCCCTCCACTTT. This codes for CASRGQGPSPLHF.